Each of the 23 T cell receptor beta chains below was sequenced from the same sample in a study of CXCR3-negative and CXCR3-positive naive CD8 T cells (dated by TCRdb to the late 2010s). Overall study outcomes, separate from this receptor: TRB CDR3s from CXCR3-positive naive cells showed higher hydrophobicity (lower Kidera factor 4), lower energy, and higher strength and volume indices than CXCR3-negative naive cells.

The reads were generated on a NextSeq 550. The Human TCR Profiling Kit (MiLaboratory) was used to prepare UMI-labeled 5' RACE TRB cDNA libraries. Following reprocessing of the reads by TCRdb, the data hold one row per CDR3 protein sequence and no DNA is available. The data table for this sample lists about 140,000 distinct CDR3 sequences. The top ten constitute 0.4% to 0.45% of the sample. These TCRs are of unknown antigen specificity. Specimen: naive CXCR3+ CD8+ T cells from blood. In light of the paper, this sample's cell subset or site label describes: CD45RO-CCR7+CD27+CD95- naive CD8+ T cells expressing CXCR3 (TNR3+). These receptors were taken from a human donor in good health. Some clones in this sample may be carry-over from other donors' samples.

The genes are TRBV28 and TRBJ1-1. The CDR3 is made up of 11 amino acids. Germline V CDR1 and CDR2: MDHEN, SYDVKM. This chain's CDR3 is CASRSNTEAFF.

The rearrangement links TRBV12-3 or TRBV12-4 to TRBJ2-7; TCRdb reports TRBD2, a call that lacks DNA to check it against. This CDR3 spans 15 amino acids. CDR3 residues: CASSFSQREDYEQYF.

The chain has TRBV10-3 and TRBJ2-1; as DNA is missing, the TRBD1 call by TCRdb cannot be tested. Germline V gene data show CDR1 as ENHRY and CDR2 as SYGVKD. The CDR3 sequence is 16 residues long. CDR3: CAISEQGYNSYNEQFF.

This chain connects TRBV3-1 to TRBJ2-1; no DNA is available, so the TRBD2 call from TCRdb remains unchecked. This CDR3 has 14 residues. Germline-derived CDR1 and CDR2 are LGHDT and YNNKEL (reference sequence). CDR3 amino acids: CASGLAGGNNEQFF.

J is TRBJ1-2 and V is TRBV29-1. This CDR3 has 13 amino acids. Per the germline V gene, CDR1 is SQVTM and CDR2 is ANQGSEA. This CDR3 is CSVGSPLDYGYTF.

This rearrangement joins TRBV7-9 to TRBJ2-1; TCRdb selects TRBD1, and the lack of DNA leaves this call unchecked. This CDR3 is built from 16 residues. Per germline, CDR1 SEHNR and CDR2 FQNEAQ (reference sequence). This CDR3 is CASSSRQGGSYNEQFF.

This chain links TRBV10-3 with TRBJ2-5. This CDR3 is 13 amino acids long. Per the germline V gene, CDR1 is ENHRY and CDR2 is SYGVKD. The CDR3 reads CAIRGEGQETQYF.

The chain links TRBV12-3 or TRBV12-4 to TRBJ2-1; TCRdb reports TRBD1, a call that lacks DNA to check it against. The CDR3 contains 14 residues. The CDR3 protein is CASSPYLTGGEQFF.

The CDR3 spells CASSNSGSTDTQYF. The chain uses TRBV7-9 and TRBJ2-3. Germline V CDR1 and CDR2: SEHNR, FQNEAQ (reference sequence). This CDR3 region has 14 residues.

V gene TRBV28 combines with J gene TRBJ2-7; TCRdb outputs TRBD1, but without DNA this stays unchecked. The CDR3 is 16 residues long. CDR1 is MDHEN, CDR2 SYDVKM, per germline. The chain's CDR3 is CASSSGARGVLTEQYF.

This rearrangement joins TRBV7-6 to TRBJ2-3. The CDR3 sequence is 15 residues long. CDR1 and CDR2 (germline): SGHVS, FNYEAQ. The CDR3 spells CASSRFSFITDTQYF.

The gene calls are TRBV9 and TRBJ2-7; TCRdb lists TRBD2, though no DNA is available to test this call. The germline V gene encodes CDR1 SGDLS and CDR2 YYNGEE. CDR3 length: 16 amino acids. The CDR3 sequence is CASSQRQGLPPYEQYF.

The CDR3 here is CASSQSGETQYF. The rearrangement joins TRBV3-1 to TRBJ2-5. Germline V gives CDR1 LGHDT, CDR2 YNNKEL (reference sequence). The CDR3 runs 12 residues.

V gene TRBV9 combines with J gene TRBJ2-1; TCRdb indicates TRBD2, and absent DNA this call remains unverified. The CDR3 extends over 17 amino acids. Germline V gene data show CDR1 as SGDLS and CDR2 as YYNGEE. CDR3 in amino acids: CASSVVSGRVSYNEQFF.

The CDR3 here is CSVHSGATFPGYTF. This chain uses TRBV29-1 with TRBJ1-2; TCRdb's assignment of TRBD1 cannot be checked, as there is no DNA. Germline CDR1 and CDR2: SQVTM and ANQGSEA. The CDR3 contains 14 residues. The whole variable domain, remainder taken from reference TRBV29-1 and TRBJ1-2, is SAVISQKPSRDICQRGTSLTIQCQVDSQVTMMFWYRQQPGQSLTLIATANQGSEATYESGFVIDKFPISRPNLTFSTLTVSNMSPEDSSIYLCSVHSGATFPGYTFGSGTRLTVV.

The chain carries TRBV10-1 and TRBJ1-5. CDR3 size: 16 residues. Germline V gene lookup returns CDR1 WNHNN and CDR2 SYGVQD (reference sequence). The chain's CDR3 is CASMDLGANSNQPQHF.

V and J are TRBV29-1 and TRBJ2-3; the D call of TRBD1 rests on TCRdb alone, since no DNA is present to check it. Germline V gene data show CDR1 as SQVTM and CDR2 as ANQGSEA. This CDR3 is built from 16 residues. CDR3 protein: CGVADRAASPTDTQYF.

V gene TRBV19 combines with J gene TRBJ1-1. Germline values: CDR1 LNHDA, CDR2 SQIVND (reference sequence). The CDR3 length is 14 residues. CDR3 region: CASTRDLGNTEAFF.

The chain carries TRBV28 and TRBJ2-1. The CDR3 loop spans 17 amino acids. The germline V gene encodes CDR1 MDHEN and CDR2 SYDVKM. The CDR3: CASSSKQSGSSYNEQFF. The full variable domain, with the rest looked up from reference TRBV28 and TRBJ2-1, is DVKVTQSSRYLVKRTGEKVFLECVQDMDHENMFWYRQDPGLGLRLIYFSYDVKMKEKGDIPEGYSVSREKKERFSLILESASTNQTSMYLCASSSKQSGSSYNEQFFGPGTRLTVL.

The V call is TRBV28, the J call TRBJ1-5; the D gene TCRdb calls, TRBD1, cannot be checked with no DNA. The germline V gene encodes CDR1 MDHEN and CDR2 SYDVKM. The CDR3 spans 15 residues. The CDR3 sequence is CASSLTGYSNQPQHF.

The chain links TRBV12-3 or TRBV12-4 to TRBJ2-1; TCRdb reports TRBD1, a call that lacks DNA to check it against. The CDR3 length is 13 residues. The CDR3 sequence is CASSLGQPNEQFF.

The chain employs TRBV5-1 and TRBJ2-1. The CDR3 has 14 residues. The V gene's germline CDR1 is SGHRS and CDR2 YFSETQ. CDR3 sequence reads: CASSVDRDYNEQFF.

This chain links TRBV6-5 with TRBJ1-6. Germline V gene data show CDR1 as MNHEY and CDR2 as SVGAGI. CDR3 length: 14 residues. The CDR3 is CASSYIGINSPLHF.